Described below is a single T cell receptor beta chain sequence and its context. Healthy Caucasian individuals made up all the donors. The data were taken from a study of identical twins. The CDR3 length is 16 residues. Trimming removed 5 bases at V and 6 bases at J, with 20 bases between. The germline CDR1 and CDR2 sequences are MDHEN and SYDVKM. MiXCR, applied by TCRdb to the 5' RACE reads, yields one record per CDR3 protein. This table has 1.5 million to 2 million distinct CDR3 sequences, under 35% appearing once. Sequenced: cord blood. The source of this sequence is a newborn girl in good health. V is TRBV28 and J is TRBJ2-1, with D hard to call. CDR3 sequence reads: CASSPVPRAASNEQFF. The CDR3 DNA is TGTGCCAGCAGTCCCGTTCCTAGGGCTGCCAGCAATGAGCAGTTCTTC.